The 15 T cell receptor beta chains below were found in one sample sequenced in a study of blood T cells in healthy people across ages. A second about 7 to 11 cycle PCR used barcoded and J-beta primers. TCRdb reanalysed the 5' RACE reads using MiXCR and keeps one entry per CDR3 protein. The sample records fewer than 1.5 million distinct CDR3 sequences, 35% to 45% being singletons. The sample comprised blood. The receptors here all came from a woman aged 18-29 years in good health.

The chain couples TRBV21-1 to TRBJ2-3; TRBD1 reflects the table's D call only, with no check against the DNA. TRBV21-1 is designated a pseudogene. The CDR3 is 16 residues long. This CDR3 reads CASSKTGISNTDTQYF. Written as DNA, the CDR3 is TGTGCCAGCAGCAAAACAGGAATTTCTAACACAGATACGCAGTATTTT.

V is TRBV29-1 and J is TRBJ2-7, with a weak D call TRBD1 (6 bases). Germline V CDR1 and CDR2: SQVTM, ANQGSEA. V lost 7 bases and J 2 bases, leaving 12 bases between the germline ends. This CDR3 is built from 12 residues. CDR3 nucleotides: TGCAGCGCCGGGACAACCACCTACGAGCAGTACTTC. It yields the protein CSAGTTTYEQYF.

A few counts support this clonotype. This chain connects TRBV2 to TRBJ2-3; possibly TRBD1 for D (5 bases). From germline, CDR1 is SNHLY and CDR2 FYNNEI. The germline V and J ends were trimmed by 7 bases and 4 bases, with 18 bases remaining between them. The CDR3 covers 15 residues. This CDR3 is CASTPQGLGADTQYF. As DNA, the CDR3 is TGTGCCAGCACCCCGCAAGGCTTAGGGGCAGATACGCAGTATTTT.

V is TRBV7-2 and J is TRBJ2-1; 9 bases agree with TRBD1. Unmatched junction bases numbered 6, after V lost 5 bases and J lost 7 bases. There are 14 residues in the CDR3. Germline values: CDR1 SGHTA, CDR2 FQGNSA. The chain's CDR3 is CASSRTGVINEQFF. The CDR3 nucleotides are TGTGCCAGCAGCCGGACAGGGGTGATTAATGAGCAGTTCTTC.

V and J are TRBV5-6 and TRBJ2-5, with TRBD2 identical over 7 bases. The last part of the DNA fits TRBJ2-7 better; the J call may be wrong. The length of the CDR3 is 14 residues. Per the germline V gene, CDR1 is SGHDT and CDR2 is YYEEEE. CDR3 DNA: TGTGCCAGCAGCTTGCTTGGGAGGGATTACGAGCAGTACTTC. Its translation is CASSLLGRDYEQYF.

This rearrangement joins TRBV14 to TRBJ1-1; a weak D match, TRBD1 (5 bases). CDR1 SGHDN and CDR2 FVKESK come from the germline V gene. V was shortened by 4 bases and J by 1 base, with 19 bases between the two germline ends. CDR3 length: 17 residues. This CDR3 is CASSPGVGGTWNTEAFF. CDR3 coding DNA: TGTGCCAGCAGCCCAGGAGTGGGGGGTACATGGAACACTGAAGCTTTCTTT.

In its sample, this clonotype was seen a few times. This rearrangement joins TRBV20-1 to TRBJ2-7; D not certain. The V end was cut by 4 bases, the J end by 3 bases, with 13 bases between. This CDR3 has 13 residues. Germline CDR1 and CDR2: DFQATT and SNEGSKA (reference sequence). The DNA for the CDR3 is TGCAGTGCTAATGAGGCCAATGGCTACGAGCAGTACTTC. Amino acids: CSANEANGYEQYF.

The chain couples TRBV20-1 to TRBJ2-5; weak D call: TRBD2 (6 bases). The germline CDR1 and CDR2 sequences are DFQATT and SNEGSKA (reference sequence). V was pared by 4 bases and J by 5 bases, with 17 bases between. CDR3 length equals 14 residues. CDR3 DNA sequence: TGCAGTGCTACCCGTGAGGCGGGAAGGGAGACCCAGTACTTC. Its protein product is CSATREAGRETQYF.

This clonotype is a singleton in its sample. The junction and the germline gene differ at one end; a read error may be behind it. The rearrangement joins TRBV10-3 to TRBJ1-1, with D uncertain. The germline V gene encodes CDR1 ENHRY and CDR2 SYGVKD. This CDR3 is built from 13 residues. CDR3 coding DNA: TGTGCCAGCAGTGAGTCCCCAGACACTGAAGCTTTCTTT. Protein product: CASSESPDTEAFF.

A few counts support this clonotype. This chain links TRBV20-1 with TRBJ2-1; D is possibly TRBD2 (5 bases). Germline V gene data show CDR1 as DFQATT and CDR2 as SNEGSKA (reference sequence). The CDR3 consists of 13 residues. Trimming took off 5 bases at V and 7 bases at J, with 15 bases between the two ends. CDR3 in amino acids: CSAANGLKNEQFF. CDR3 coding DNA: TGCAGTGCTGCCAACGGACTGAAAAATGAGCAGTTCTTC.

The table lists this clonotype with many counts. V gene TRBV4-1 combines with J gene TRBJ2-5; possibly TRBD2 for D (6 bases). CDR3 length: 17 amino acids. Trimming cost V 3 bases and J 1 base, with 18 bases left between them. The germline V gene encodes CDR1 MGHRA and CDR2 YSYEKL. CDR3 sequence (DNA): TGCGCCAGCAGCCAGCAGTCTGGGGAGGTGCCCCAAGAGACCCAGTACTTC. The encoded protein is CASSQQSGEVPQETQYF.

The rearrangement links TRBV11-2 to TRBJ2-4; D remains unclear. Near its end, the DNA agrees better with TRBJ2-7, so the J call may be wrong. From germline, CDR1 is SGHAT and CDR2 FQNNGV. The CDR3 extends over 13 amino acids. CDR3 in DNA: TGTGCCAGCAGCTTGACTCCTATGGGCGAGCAGTACTTC. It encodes CASSLTPMGEQYF.

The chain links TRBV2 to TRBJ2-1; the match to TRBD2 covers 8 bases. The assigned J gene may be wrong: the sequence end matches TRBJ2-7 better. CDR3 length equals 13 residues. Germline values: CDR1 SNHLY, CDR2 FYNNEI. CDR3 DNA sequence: TGTGCCAGCGTCCAGCGGGAGACCTACGAGCAGTACTTC. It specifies CASVQRETYEQYF.

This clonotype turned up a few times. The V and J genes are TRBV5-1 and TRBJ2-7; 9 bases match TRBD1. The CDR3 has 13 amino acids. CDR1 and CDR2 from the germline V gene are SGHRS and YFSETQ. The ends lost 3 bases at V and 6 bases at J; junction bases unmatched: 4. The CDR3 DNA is TGCGCCAGCAGCTCAGAGACAGGGGGCGAGCAGTACTTC. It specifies CASSSETGGEQYF.

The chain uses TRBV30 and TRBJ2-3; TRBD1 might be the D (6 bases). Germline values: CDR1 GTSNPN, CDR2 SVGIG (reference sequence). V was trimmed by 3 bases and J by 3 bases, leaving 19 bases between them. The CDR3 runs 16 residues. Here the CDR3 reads CAWRMGTGMGTDTQYF. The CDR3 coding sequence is TGTGCCTGGAGGATGGGCACAGGGATGGGGACAGATACGCAGTATTTT.